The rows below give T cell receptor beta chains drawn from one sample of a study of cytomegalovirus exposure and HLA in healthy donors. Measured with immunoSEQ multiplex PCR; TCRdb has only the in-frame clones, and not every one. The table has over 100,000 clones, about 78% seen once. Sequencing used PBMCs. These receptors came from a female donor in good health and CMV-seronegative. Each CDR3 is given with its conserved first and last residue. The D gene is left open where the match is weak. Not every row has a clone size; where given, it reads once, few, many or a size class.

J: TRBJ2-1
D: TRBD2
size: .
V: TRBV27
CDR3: CASRPSGYNEQFF
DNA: TGTGCCAGCAGGCCTAGCGGCTACAATGAGCAGTTCTTC

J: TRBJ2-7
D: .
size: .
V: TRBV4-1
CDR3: CASSQVAGLKREQYF
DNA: TGCGCCAGCAGCCAAGTGGCAGGCTTAAAGCGGGAGCAGTACTTC

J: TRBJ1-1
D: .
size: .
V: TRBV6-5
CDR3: CASSYGENTEAFF
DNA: TGTGCCAGCAGTTACGGAGAGAACACTGAAGCTTTCTTT

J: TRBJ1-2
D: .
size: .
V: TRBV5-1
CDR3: CASSLGSGTSYGYTF
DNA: TGCGCCAGCAGCCTTGGATCTGGGACATCCTATGGCTACACCTTC

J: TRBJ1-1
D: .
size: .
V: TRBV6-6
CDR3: CASSYGGRMNTEAFF
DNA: TGTGCCAGCAGTTACGGAGGCAGAATGAACACTGAAGCTTTCTTT

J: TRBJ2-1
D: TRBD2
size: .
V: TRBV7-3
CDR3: CASSLQRSGRANEQFF
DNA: TGTGCCAGCAGCTTACAACGTAGCGGGAGGGCAAATGAGCAGTTCTTC

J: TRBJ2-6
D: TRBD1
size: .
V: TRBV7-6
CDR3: CASSGDRAGANVLTF
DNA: TGTGCCAGCAGCGGGGACAGGGCTGGGGCCAACGTCCTGACTTTC

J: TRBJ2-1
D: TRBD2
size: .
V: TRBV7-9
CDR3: CASSLARTRDDNEQFF
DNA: TGTGCCAGCAGCTTAGCCCGGACTAGAGATGACAATGAGCAGTTCTTC

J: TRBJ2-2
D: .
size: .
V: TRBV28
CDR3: CASSFFQGTNTGELFF
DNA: TGTGCCAGCAGTTTTTTCCAGGGAACAAACACCGGGGAGCTGTTTTTT

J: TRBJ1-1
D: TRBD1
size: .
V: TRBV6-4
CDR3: CASSDSGQGPRLGTEAFF
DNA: TGTGCCAGCAGTGACTCTGGACAGGGGCCACGATTGGGCACTGAAGCTTTCTTT

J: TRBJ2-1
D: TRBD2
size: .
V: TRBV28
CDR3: CASSFFAGGPGEQFF
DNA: TGTGCCAGCAGTTTTTTTGCGGGAGGGCCGGGTGAGCAGTTCTTC

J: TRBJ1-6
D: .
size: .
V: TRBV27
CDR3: CASSFLREPNSPLHF
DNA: TGTGCCAGCAGTTTCCTACGGGAGCCTAATTCACCCCTCCACTTT

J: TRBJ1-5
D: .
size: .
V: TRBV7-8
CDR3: CASSLGTHSNQPQHF
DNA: TGTGCCAGCAGCTTAGGGACACATAGCAATCAGCCCCAGCATTTT

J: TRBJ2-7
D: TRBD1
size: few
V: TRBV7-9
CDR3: CASSFPTGLEQYF
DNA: TGTGCCAGCAGCTTCCCGACAGGGTTGGAGCAGTACTTC

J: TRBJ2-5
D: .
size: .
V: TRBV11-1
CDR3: CASSRREETQYF
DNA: TGTGCCAGCAGCCGCAGGGAAGAGACCCAGTACTTC

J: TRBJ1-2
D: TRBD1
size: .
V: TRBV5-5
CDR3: CASSLADREGNGYTF
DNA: TGTGCCAGCAGCTTGGCGGACAGGGAGGGGAATGGCTACACCTTC

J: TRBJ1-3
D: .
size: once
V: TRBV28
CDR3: CASSPTLRNTIYF
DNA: TGTGCCAGCAGTCCAACTCTCCGAAACACCATATATTTT

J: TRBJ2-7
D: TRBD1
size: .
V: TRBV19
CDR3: CASLGQGGYEQYF
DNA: TGTGCCAGTCTCGGACAGGGGGGGTACGAGCAGTACTTC

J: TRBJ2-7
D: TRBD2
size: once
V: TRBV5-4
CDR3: CASSSGTSFYEQYF
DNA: TGTGCCAGCAGCTCCGGGACTAGCTTCTACGAGCAGTACTTC

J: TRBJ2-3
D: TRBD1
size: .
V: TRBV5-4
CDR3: CASSFQGASTDTQYF
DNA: TGTGCCAGCAGCTTCCAGGGGGCTAGCACAGATACGCAGTATTTT

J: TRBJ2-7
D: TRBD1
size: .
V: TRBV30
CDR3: CAWSVRSGTAFYEQYF
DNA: TGTGCCTGGAGTGTAAGATCCGGGACAGCCTTCTACGAGCAGTACTTC

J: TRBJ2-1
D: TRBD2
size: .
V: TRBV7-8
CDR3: CASSLTLAGVANEQFF
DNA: TGTGCCAGCAGCTTGACACTAGCGGGAGTTGCCAATGAGCAGTTCTTC

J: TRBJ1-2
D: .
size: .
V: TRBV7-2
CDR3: CASSLNPGTSYGYTF
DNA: TGTGCCAGCAGCTTAAACCCGGGGACAAGCTATGGCTACACCTTC

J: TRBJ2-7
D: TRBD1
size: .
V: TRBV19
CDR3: CASSIGTGAYEQYF
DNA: TGTGCCAGTAGTATAGGAACAGGGGCCTACGAGCAGTACTTC

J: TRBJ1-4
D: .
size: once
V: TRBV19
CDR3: CASSMGSGQSNEKLFF
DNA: TGTGCCAGTAGTATGGGATCTGGACAGTCGAATGAAAAACTGTTTTTT

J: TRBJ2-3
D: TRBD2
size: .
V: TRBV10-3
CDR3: CAISLAGEGDTQYF
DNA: TGTGCCATCAGTCTTGCGGGAGAGGGAGATACGCAGTATTTT

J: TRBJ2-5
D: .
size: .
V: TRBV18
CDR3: CASSPERVQETQYF
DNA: TGTGCCAGCTCACCGGAGCGGGTCCAAGAGACCCAGTACTTC

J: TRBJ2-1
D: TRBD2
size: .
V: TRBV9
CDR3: CASSVEGGTSGKNEQFF
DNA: TGTGCCAGCAGCGTAGAGGGGGGGACTAGCGGGAAGAATGAGCAGTTCTTC

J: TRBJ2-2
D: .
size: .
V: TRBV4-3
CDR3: CASSQDMTGEHTGELFF
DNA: TGCGCCAGCAGCCAAGATATGACGGGAGAGCACACCGGGGAGCTGTTTTTT

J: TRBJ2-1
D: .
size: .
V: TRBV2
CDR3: CASRVNNEQFF
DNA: TGTGCCAGCCGGGTCAACAATGAGCAGTTCTTC

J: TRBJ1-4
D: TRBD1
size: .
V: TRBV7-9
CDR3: CASSKRGQAATNEKLFF
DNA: TGTGCCAGCAGCAAACGGGGACAGGCAGCAACTAATGAAAAACTGTTTTTT

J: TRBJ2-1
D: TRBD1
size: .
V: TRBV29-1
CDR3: CSVVAGQGAYNEQFF
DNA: TGCAGCGTTGTTGCGGGACAGGGGGCTTACAATGAGCAGTTCTTC

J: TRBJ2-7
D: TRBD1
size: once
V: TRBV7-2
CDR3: CASRLRQGGMNEQYF
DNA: TGTGCCAGCAGGCTCAGACAGGGCGGTATGAACGAGCAGTACTTC

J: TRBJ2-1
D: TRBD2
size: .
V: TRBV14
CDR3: CASSQDPQTSGYNEQFF
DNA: TGTGCCAGCAGCCAAGATCCCCAGACTAGCGGCTACAATGAGCAGTTCTTC

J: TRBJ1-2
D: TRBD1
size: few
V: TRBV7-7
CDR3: CASSLGDSQAFNYGYTF
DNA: TGTGCTAGCAGCTTAGGGGACAGTCAAGCTTTCAACTATGGCTACACCTTC

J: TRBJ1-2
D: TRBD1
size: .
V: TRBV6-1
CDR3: CASSDRDRPRGYGYTF
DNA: TGTGCCAGCAGTGACCGGGACAGGCCCCGTGGGTATGGCTACACCTTC

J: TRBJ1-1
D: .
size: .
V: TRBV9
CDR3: CASSPSPDADTEAFF
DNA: TGTGCCAGCAGCCCTTCGCCAGATGCTGACACTGAAGCTTTCTTT

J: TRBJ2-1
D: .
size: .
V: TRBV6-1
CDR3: CASSAYRVYNEQFF
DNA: TGTGCCAGCAGTGCTTACAGAGTTTACAATGAGCAGTTCTTC

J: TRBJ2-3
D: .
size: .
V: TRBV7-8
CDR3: CASSLHRVGPDTQYF
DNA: TGTGCCAGCAGCTTACACAGGGTGGGTCCAGATACGCAGTATTTT

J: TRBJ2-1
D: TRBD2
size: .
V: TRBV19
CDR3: CASHTSGRGGEQFF
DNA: TGTGCCAGTCACACTAGCGGGAGGGGTGGTGAGCAGTTCTTC

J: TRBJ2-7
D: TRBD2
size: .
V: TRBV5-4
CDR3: CASSPGLAGVSYEQYF
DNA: TGTGCCAGCAGCCCCGGACTAGCGGGAGTTTCCTACGAGCAGTACTTC

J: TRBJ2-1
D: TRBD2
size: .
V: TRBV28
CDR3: CASSFSGAYNEQFF
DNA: TGTGCCAGCAGTTTTAGCGGGGCCTACAATGAGCAGTTCTTC

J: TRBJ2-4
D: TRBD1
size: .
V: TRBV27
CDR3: CASSIRDSQNIQYF
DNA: TGTGCCAGCAGTATCCGGGACAGCCAAAACATTCAGTACTTC

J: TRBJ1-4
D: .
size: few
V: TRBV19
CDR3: CASTPVQATNEKLFF
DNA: TGTGCCAGTACCCCCGTACAGGCGACTAATGAAAAACTGTTTTTT

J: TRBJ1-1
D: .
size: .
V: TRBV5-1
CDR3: CASSPSVGGDTEAFF
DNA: TGCGCCAGCAGCCCCTCAGTCGGAGGGGACACTGAAGCTTTCTTT

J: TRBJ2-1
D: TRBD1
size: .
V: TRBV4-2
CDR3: CASSHDRGQGDNEQFF
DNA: TGTGCCAGCAGCCACGACCGAGGACAGGGGGACAATGAGCAGTTCTTC

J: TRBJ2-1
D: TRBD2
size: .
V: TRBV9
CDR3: CASSVEDGRAHEQFF
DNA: TGTGCCAGCAGCGTAGAGGACGGGAGGGCTCATGAGCAGTTCTTC

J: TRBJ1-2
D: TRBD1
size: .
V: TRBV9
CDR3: CASSVDRGDRGITKPNYGYTF
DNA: TGTGCCAGCAGCGTAGACCGCGGGGACAGGGGGATAACCAAACCTAACTATGGCTACACCTTC

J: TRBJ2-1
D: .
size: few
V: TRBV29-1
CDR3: CSVSRDYNEQFF
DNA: TGCAGCGTGAGCCGGGACTACAATGAGCAGTTCTTC

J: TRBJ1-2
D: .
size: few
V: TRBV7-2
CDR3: CASSSGFRLDGYTF
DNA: TGTGCCAGCAGCTCGGGATTCCGGCTGGATGGCTACACCTTC

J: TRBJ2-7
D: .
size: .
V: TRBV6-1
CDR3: CASSTGVAYEQYF
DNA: TGTGCCAGCAGCACCGGGGTCGCCTACGAGCAGTACTTC

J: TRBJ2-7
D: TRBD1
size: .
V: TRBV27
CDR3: CASSPTTGGGEQYF
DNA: TGTGCCAGCAGTCCAACGACAGGGGGCGGCGAGCAGTACTTC

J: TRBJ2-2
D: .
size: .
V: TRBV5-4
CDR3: CASSFRGPNTGELFF
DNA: TGTGCCAGCAGCTTCAGGGGCCCCAACACCGGGGAGCTGTTTTTT

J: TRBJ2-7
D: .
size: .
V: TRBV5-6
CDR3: CASSPTTGLYEQYF
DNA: TGTGCCAGCAGCCCGACGACAGGCCTCTACGAGCAGTACTTC